A single sample is the source of the 21 T cell receptor beta chains below, sequenced in a study of T cells in Graves' hyperthyroidism and ophthalmopathy. TCR beta CDR3 regions were amplified from RNA transcripts. The HTBI set primed first-round TCR CDR3 RT-PCR. TCRdb passed the multiplex PCR reads through MiXCR, listing each CDR3 protein once. The sample shows around 520,000 distinct CDR3 sequences, 11% to 15% of them seen only once. Sequences were obtained from blood. All receptors derive from a woman aged 40 to 55 with Graves' hyperthyroidism.

This clonotype was observed a handful of times. This rearrangement joins TRBV20-1 to TRBJ1-1, with TRBD1 as a possible D gene (5 bases). The germline V gene encodes CDR1 DFQATT and CDR2 SNEGSKA (reference sequence). This CDR3 comprises 13 residues. V dropped 3 bases and J dropped 0 bases, with 8 bases sitting between them. The CDR3 DNA reads as TGCAGTGCTAGGAGGGGCATGAACACTGAAGCTTTCTTT. It translates to CSARRGMNTEAFF.

This clonotype was counted ten times or more. The rearrangement links TRBV2 to TRBJ1-5; no clear D. There are 12 residues in the CDR3. Germline V gene sequence: CDR1 SNHLY, CDR2 FYNNEI. Trimming took off 6 bases at V and 7 bases at J, with 10 bases between the two ends. CDR3 coding DNA: TGTGCCAGCAGGGCGGGCAGCCAGCCCCAGCATTTT. This gives the protein CASRAGSQPQHF.

This clonotype has a single count. The rearrangement links TRBV4-1 to TRBJ2-7; D ambiguous. Trimming took off 0 bases at V and 3 bases at J, with 9 bases between the two ends. The CDR3 consists of 14 residues. From germline, CDR1 is MGHRA and CDR2 YSYEKL. CDR3 DNA: TGCGCCAGCAGCCAAGAGCACAGAAGCTACGAGCAGTACTTC. It translates to CASSQEHRSYEQYF.

The chain carries TRBV19 and TRBJ2-6; 12 bases line up with TRBD1. The CDR3 is 18 amino acids. Germline V gene data show CDR1 as LNHDA and CDR2 as SQIVND (reference sequence). V gave up 5 bases and J gave up 4 bases; unmatched junction bases: 9. The CDR3 DNA follows: TGTGCCAGTAGTCTCTGGGGACAGGGGGCCGACGGGGCCAACGTCCTGACTTTC. The encoded protein is CASSLWGQGADGANVLTF.

This clonotype was found many times. The DNA is left out, because the CDR3 cannot be placed on it with certainty; the CDR3 is given as TCRdb lists it. V is TRBV27 and J is TRBJ1-1; the D call of TRBD1 is as the table states it, not checked on the DNA. Both ends counted, the CDR3 spans 15 residues. CDR1 is MNHEY, CDR2 SMNVEV, per germline (reference sequence). The CDR3 spells CASSFGPGGNTEAFF.

This clonotype was observed many times. CDR3 loop: CASRKGGNSPLHF. In DNA, the CDR3 is TGTGCCAGCAGAAAAGGGGGTAATTCACCCCTCCACTTT. The rearrangement links TRBV3-1 to TRBJ1-6; a possible D gene is TRBD1 (6 bases). The V end was cut by 6 bases, the J end by 6 bases, with 9 bases between. Per the germline V gene, CDR1 is LGHDT and CDR2 is YNNKEL (reference sequence). CDR3 length: 13 residues.

This clonotype turned up a few times. V is TRBV20-1 and J is TRBJ2-2; D remains unclear. The CDR3 totals 14 residues. Trimming cost V 5 bases and J 1 base, with 11 bases left between them. Germline V gives CDR1 DFQATT, CDR2 SNEGSKA (reference sequence). The CDR3 reads CSAAPRLNTGELFF. The CDR3 coding sequence is TGCAGTGCTGCCCCTCGACTGAACACCGGGGAGCTGTTTTTT.

V and J are TRBV19 and TRBJ2-7; 8 positions agree with TRBD1. CDR3 length: 17 residues. Germline V gene lookup returns CDR1 LNHDA and CDR2 SQIVND (reference sequence). Trimming at V came to 5 bases and at J to 1 base, leaving 13 bases not matched to a gene. The DNA for the CDR3 is TGTGCCAGTAGTTCAGGGGAGACAGGGGTCGCTTCCTACGAGCAGTACTTC. Translated: CASSSGETGVASYEQYF.

The sample holds a few counts of this clonotype. The V gene is TRBV5-1, the J gene TRBJ2-5; tentatively, D is TRBD2 (5 bases). Germline values: CDR1 SGHRS, CDR2 YFSETQ. The CDR3 is 15 residues long. V was shortened by 0 bases and J by 0 bases, with 9 bases between the two germline ends. CDR3 region: CASSLAGEYQETQYF. The CDR3 DNA is TGCGCCAGCAGCTTGGCTGGGGAGTACCAAGAGACCCAGTACTTC.

Many counts were recorded for this clonotype. The J gene is TRBJ2-7, the V gene TRBV27, with D unclear. Germline assignment: CDR1 MNHEY and CDR2 SMNVEV (reference sequence). The ends were cut back, 2 bases at V and 2 bases at J, with 10 bases in the middle. There are 14 residues in the CDR3. The CDR3 loop reads CASSLIGNTYEQYF. In nucleotides, the CDR3 is TGTGCCAGCAGTTTAATAGGGAACACCTACGAGCAGTACTTC.

V gene TRBV14 combines with J gene TRBJ1-2; 8 bases align to TRBD1. Germline lookup yields CDR1 SGHDN and CDR2 FVKESK. The J segment lost 0 bases and the V segment lost 2 bases, leaving 2 bases of the junction unmatched. This CDR3 has 15 amino acids. CDR3 nucleotide sequence: TGTGCCAGCAGCCAACGGGACAGGTCTAACTATGGCTACACCTTC. Protein: CASSQRDRSNYGYTF.

This chain joins TRBV19 and TRBJ2-3; D possibly corresponds to TRBD1 (5 bases). The ends were cut back, 8 bases at V and 2 bases at J, with 14 bases in the middle. The CDR3 length is 14 residues. Germline V gene sequence: CDR1 LNHDA, CDR2 SQIVND (reference sequence). The CDR3 region is CASAKGRLTDTQYF. CDR3 coding DNA: TGTGCCAGTGCGAAGGGGCGGCTCACAGATACGCAGTATTTT.

The chain couples TRBV6-2 or TRBV6-3 to TRBJ2-7; weak D call: TRBD2 (5 bases). The germline gives CDR1 MNHEY, CDR2 SVGEGT. The ends were cut back, 4 bases at V and 3 bases at J, with 16 bases in the middle. This CDR3 has 15 amino acids. In nucleotides, the CDR3 is TGTGCCAGCAGTTGGGGTCCGGACTTGGACTACGAGCAGTACTTC. Protein: CASSWGPDLDYEQYF.

This clonotype was seen ten or more times. DNA for the CDR3: TGCAGTGCTAGAGGGACAGGGGCCACAGATACGCAGTATTTT. This gives the protein CSARGTGATDTQYF. The chain uses TRBV20-1 and TRBJ2-3, with 9 bases identical to TRBD1. From germline, CDR1 is DFQATT and CDR2 SNEGSKA (reference sequence). Losses at the gene ends were 1 base for V and 2 bases for J; bases not matched to a gene: 1. The CDR3 is 14 amino acids.

This clonotype was observed many times. V is TRBV2 and J is TRBJ1-6; D is possibly TRBD1 (5 bases). Germline-derived CDR1 and CDR2 are SNHLY and FYNNEI. Trimming left V 7 bases short and J 9 bases short, with 22 bases between. The CDR3 runs 16 residues. The CDR3: CASTYGAQGDSSPLHF. CDR3 nucleotide sequence: TGTGCCAGCACCTACGGAGCTCAGGGAGATAGTTCACCCCTCCACTTT. The variable domain in full, with the rest retrieved from reference TRBV2 and TRBJ1-6, is EPEVTQTPSHQVTQMGQEVILRCVPISNHLYFYWYRQILGQKVEFLVSFYNNEISEKSEIFDDQFSVERPDGSNFTLKIRSTKLEDSAMYFCASTYGAQGDSSPLHFGNGTRLTVT.

This clonotype was observed at least ten times. J is TRBJ2-1 and V is TRBV5-5; TRBD2 might be the D (6 bases). In germline, CDR1 is SGHKS, CDR2 YYEKEE (reference sequence). The germline V and J ends were trimmed by 5 bases and 0 bases, with 21 bases remaining between them. The CDR3 spans 18 residues. CDR3 sequence reads: CASRNALGGQGSYNEQFF. DNA of the CDR3: TGTGCCAGCAGAAACGCCCTCGGGGGTCAGGGCTCCTACAATGAGCAGTTCTTC.

A remark on this clonotype: A much larger clone differs by one base, so this may be a read error. The chain uses TRBV29-1 and TRBJ2-1; no definite D call. The CDR3 runs to 12 residues. Germline V gives CDR1 SQVTM, CDR2 ANQGSEA. Trimming removed 7 bases at V and 5 bases at J, with 12 bases between. This CDR3 is CSAAVGDNEQFF. CDR3 sequence (DNA): TGCAGCGCCGCAGTTGGAGACAATGAGCAGTTCTTC.

The V and J genes are TRBV2 and TRBJ2-3, with 9 bases fitting TRBD2. With V trimmed by 7 bases and J by 11 bases, 13 bases remained unmatched. The CDR3 covers 14 residues. CDR1 and CDR2 from the germline V gene are SNHLY and FYNNEI. CDR3 DNA: TGTGCCAGCACCTCAAGGGGCGCTAGCGGGAAGCAGTATTTT. The encoded protein is CASTSRGASGKQYF.

This clonotype was observed a single time. The chain uses TRBV19 and TRBJ1-5, with D hard to call. V lost 0 bases to trimming and J lost 4 bases, with 22 bases between them. Germline loops: CDR1 LNHDA, CDR2 SQIVND (reference sequence). CDR3 size: 19 residues. CDR3 region: CASSIDNSQASDRNQPQHF. The DNA for the CDR3 is TGTGCCAGTAGTATAGATAACTCCCAGGCTTCGGACCGTAATCAGCCCCAGCATTTT.

At least ten counts were recorded for this clonotype. This chain's CDR3 is CASSQVRSRRSRNSPLHF. The CDR3 region has the DNA TGTGCCAGCAGCCAAGTAAGGTCGAGGAGGTCACGAAATTCACCCCTCCACTTT. The rearrangement links TRBV3-1 to TRBJ1-6; D uncertain. Germline lookup yields CDR1 LGHDT and CDR2 YNNKEL (reference sequence). The CDR3 runs 18 residues. Trimming cost V 1 base and J 7 bases, with 20 bases left between them.

This clonotype was seen only a few times. The rearrangement links TRBV13 to TRBJ1-2; perhaps TRBD1 as D (6 bases). The CDR3 extends over 16 amino acids. The V end was cut by 5 bases, the J end by 6 bases, with 22 bases between. CDR1 PRHDT and CDR2 FYEKMQ come from the germline V gene (reference sequence). The CDR3 sequence is CASSPSLEGGLDGYTF. The DNA for the CDR3 is TGTGCCAGCAGCCCCTCCTTAGAGGGGGGACTAGATGGCTACACCTTC.